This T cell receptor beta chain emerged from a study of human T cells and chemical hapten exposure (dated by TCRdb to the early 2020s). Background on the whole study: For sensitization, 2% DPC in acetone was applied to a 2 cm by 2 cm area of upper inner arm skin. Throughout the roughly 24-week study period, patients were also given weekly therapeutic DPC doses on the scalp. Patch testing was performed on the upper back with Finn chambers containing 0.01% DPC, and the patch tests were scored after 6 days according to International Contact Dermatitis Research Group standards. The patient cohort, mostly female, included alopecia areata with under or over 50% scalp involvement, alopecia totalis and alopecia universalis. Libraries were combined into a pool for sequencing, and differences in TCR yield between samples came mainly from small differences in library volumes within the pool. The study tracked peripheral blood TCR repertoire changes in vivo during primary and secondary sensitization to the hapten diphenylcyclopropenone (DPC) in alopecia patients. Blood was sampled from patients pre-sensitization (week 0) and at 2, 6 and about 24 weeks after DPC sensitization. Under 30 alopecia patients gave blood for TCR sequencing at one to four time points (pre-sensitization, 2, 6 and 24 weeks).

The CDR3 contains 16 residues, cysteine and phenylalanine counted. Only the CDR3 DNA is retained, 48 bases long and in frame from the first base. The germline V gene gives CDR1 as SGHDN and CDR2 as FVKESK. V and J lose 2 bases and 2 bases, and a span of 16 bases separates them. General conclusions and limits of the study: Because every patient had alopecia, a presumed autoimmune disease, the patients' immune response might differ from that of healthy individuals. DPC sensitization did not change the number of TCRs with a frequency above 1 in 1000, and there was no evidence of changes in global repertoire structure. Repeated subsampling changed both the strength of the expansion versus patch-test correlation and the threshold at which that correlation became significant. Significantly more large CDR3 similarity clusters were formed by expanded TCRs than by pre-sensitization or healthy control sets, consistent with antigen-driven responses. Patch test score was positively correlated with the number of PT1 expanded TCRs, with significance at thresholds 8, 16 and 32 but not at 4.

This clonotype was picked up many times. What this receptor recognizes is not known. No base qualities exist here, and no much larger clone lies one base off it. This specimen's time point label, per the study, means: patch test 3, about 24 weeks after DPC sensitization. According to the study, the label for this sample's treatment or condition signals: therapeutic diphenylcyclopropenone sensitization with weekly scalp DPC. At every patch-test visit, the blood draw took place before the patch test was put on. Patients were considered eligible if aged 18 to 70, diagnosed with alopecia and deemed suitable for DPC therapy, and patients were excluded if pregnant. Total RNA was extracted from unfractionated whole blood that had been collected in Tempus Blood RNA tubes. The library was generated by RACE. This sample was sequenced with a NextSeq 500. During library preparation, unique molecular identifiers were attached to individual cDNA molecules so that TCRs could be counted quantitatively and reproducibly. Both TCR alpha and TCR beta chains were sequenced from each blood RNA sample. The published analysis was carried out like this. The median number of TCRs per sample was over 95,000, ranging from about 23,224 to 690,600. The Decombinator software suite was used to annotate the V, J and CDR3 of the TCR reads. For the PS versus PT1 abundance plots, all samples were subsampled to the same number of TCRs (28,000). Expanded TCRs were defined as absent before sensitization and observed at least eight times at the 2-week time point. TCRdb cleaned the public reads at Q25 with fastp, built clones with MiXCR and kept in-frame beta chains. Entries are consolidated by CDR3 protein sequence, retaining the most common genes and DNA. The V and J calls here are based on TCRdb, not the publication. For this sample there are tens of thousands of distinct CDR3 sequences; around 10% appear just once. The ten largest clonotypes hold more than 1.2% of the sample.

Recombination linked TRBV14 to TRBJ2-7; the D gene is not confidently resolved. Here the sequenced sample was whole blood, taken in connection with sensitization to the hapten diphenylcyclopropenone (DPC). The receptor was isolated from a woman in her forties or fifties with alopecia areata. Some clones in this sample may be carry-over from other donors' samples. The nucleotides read TGTGCCAGCAGCCAACTAATGGCTAGTGAGCCCTACGAGCAGTACTTC. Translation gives CASSQLMASEPYEQYF.